The sequence of this T cell receptor beta chain was determined in a study of cytomegalovirus exposure and HLA in healthy donors. Study information: About 180 million T cells yielded 100 million or so unique TCR beta sequences in earlier analysis.

This PCR relied on a set of 60 Vbeta primers and 13 Jbeta primers. Data came from immunoSEQ multiplex PCR; TCRdb stores just in-frame clones and leaves some out. The data hold 180,000 or so clones, with about 9% observed a single time. Regarding the study as a whole: An Asian-associated ancestry cluster reportedly showed fewer N-insertions than the approximately 690-donor mean in a later analysis.

From germline, CDR1 is LNHNV and CDR2 YYDKDF (reference sequence). Trimming pared 4 bases from V and 5 bases from J, leaving 11 bases between. The length of the CDR3 is 13 residues. This clone has only a few counts. The antigen remains undetermined. The origin of this receptor is a woman in her twenties or thirties in good health and CMV-seropositive. Material: PBMCs. The rearrangement links TRBV15 to TRBJ2-5; D remains ambiguous. CDR3 sequence (DNA): TGTGCCACCAGCACCCCTCTACGGGAGACCCAGTACTTC. This translates into CATSTPLRETQYF.